Sequencing of this T cell receptor (beta chain) was carried out in a study of blood T cells in healthy people across ages. The CDR3 extends over 14 amino acids. The V segment lost 4 bases and the J segment 3 bases; nucleotides outside the gene matches: 6. Germline V gene data show CDR1 as SNHLY and CDR2 as FYNNEI. A second PCR of 7 to 11 cycles used a sample-barcoded 5' primer and a J-beta primer mix. TCRdb processed the 5' RACE reads anew with MiXCR; each CDR3 protein has one entry. Here the sample spans around 1.5 million distinct CDR3 sequences, roughly 32% being singletons. This receptor was taken from a woman aged 25 to 39 in good health. The sample taken for sequencing was blood. The chain recombines TRBV2 with TRBJ2-7; 7 bases match TRBD1. As DNA, the CDR3 is TGTGCCAGCAGTGTTAACAGGGGTGGCTACGAGCAGTACTTC. Translated, it gives CASSVNRGGYEQYF.